The entry below gives a single TCR beta chain sequence along with its context. Its antigen remains unknown. The entry originates in a study of vaccination and CD4 T cells after COVID-19. Study context: Convalescents were six males and four females, two of them Hispanic. The post-vaccine samples came a median approximately 75 days after dose two (range 14 to 241).

The Oncomine TCR Beta short-read assay was applied to DNA of cultured CD4+ T cells. The source of extracted genomic DNA was cultured CD4+ T cells. TCRdb fed the PCR reads into MiXCR, producing one record per CDR3 protein. This table holds under 15,000 distinct CDR3 sequences, roughly 30% found once. As to treatment: roughly 10-day PBMC culture with coronavirus spike peptide pools or control peptides (ViraFEST assay). Once peptide pools had expanded antigen-specific T cells, ViraFEST sequenced TCRs. Germline V lookup: CDR1 SGHRS, CDR2 YFSETQ. V shed 4 bases and J shed 2 bases, with 14 bases lying between them. There are 15 residues in the CDR3.

The chain joins TRBV5-1 to TRBJ2-3, with D perhaps assigned TRBD1 or TRBD2 (5 bases each). Material for sequencing was cultured CD4+ T cells from blood. The TCR sequence derives from a human donor with COVID-19. Here the CDR3 reads CASSPGTGFTDTQYF. DNA of the CDR3: TGCGCCAGCAGCCCCGGGACCGGTTTCACAGATACGCAGTATTTT. The whole variable domain, remainder taken from reference TRBV5-1 and TRBJ2-3, is KAGVTQTPRYLIKTRGQQVTLSCSPISGHRSVSWYQQTPGQGLQFLFEYFSETQRNKGNFPGRFSGRQFSNSRSEMNVSTLELGDSALYLCASSPGTGFTDTQYFGPGTRLTVL.